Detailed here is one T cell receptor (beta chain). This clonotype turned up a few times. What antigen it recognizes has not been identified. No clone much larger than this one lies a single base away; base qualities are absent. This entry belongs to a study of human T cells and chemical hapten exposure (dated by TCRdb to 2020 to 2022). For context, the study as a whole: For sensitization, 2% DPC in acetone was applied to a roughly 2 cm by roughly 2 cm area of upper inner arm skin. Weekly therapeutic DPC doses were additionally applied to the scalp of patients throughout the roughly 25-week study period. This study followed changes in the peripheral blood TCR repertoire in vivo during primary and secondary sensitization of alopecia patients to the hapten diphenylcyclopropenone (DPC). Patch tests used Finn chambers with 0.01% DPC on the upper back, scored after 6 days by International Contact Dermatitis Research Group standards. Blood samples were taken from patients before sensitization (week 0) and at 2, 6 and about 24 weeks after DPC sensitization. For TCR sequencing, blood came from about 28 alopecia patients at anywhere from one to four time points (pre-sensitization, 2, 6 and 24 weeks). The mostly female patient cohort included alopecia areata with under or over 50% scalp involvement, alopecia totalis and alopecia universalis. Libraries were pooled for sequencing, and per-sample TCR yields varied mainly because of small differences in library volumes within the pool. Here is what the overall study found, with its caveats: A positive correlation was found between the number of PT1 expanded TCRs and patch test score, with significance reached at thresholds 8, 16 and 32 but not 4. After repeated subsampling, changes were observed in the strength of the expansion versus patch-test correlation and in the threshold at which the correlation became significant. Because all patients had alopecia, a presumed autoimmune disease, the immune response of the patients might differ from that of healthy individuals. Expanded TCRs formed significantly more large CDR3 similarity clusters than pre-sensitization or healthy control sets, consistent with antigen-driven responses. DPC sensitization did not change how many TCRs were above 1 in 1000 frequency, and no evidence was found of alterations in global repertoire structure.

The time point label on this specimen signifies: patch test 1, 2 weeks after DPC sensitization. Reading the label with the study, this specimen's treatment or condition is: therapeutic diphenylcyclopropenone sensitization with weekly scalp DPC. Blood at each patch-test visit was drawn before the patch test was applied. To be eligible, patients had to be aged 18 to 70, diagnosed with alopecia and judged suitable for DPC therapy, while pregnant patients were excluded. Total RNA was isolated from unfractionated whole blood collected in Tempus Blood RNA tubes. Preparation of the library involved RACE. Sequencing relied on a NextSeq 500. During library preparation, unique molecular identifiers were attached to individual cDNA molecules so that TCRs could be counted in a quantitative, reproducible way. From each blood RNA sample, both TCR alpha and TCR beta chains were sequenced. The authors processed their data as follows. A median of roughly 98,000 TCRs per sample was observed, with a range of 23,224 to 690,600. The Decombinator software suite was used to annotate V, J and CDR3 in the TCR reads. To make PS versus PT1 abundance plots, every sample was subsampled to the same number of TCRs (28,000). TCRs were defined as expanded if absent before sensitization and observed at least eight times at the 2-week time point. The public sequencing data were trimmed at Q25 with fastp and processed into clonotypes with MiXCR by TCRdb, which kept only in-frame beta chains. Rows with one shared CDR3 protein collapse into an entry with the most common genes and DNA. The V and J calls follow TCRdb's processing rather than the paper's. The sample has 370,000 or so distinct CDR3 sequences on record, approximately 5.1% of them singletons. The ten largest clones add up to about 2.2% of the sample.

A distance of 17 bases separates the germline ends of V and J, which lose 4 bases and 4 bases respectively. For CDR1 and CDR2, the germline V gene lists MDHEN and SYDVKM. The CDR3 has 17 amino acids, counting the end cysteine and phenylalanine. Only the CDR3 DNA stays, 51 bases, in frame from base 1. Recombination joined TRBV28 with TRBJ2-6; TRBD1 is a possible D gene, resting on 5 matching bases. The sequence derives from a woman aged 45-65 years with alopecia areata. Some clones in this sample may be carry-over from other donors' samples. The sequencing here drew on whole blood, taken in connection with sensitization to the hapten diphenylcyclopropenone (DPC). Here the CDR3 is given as CASSSPAGSFGANVLTF. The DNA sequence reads TGTGCCAGCAGTTCCCCGGCAGGGTCGTTCGGGGCCAACGTCCTGACTTTC.